The 8 T cell receptor beta chains below come from one sample, sequenced in a study of blood T cell repertoires in COVID-19. Method: immunoSEQ multiplex PCR; TCRdb's copy keeps in-frame clones and lacks some. The table records more than 300,000 clones, 90% of them present only once. The sequenced sample consisted of PBMCs or T cells enriched from blood (not recorded which). The receptors derive from a woman in her 30s who had been exposed to COVID-19.

The chain recombines TRBV7-3 with TRBJ2-3, with 8 bases that match TRBD2. Germline values: CDR1 SGHTA, CDR2 FQGTGA. Trimming took 5 bases from V and 3 from J; bases not matched to a gene: 13. There are 17 residues in the CDR3. DNA of the CDR3: TGTGCCAGCAGCCATAAAATAGCGGGGCCTCCTACAGATACGCAGTATTTT. It yields the protein CASSHKIAGPPTDTQYF.

The J gene is TRBJ2-1, the V gene TRBV2; D is unclear. The CDR3 contains 12 residues. Germline V gene lookup returns CDR1 SNHLY and CDR2 FYNNEI. Trimming took off 7 bases at V and 9 bases at J, with 13 bases between the two ends. CDR3 DNA: TGTGCCAGCACAATTTTGGGCAGTGAGCAGTTCTTC. Amino acid sequence: CASTILGSEQFF.

The genes are TRBV6-5 and TRBJ2-5, with a possible D match to TRBD2 (6 bases). This CDR3 is built from 15 residues. V gave up 9 bases and J gave up 5 bases, with 22 bases separating them. Germline V gives CDR1 MNHEY, CDR2 SVGAGI. The CDR3 DNA reads as TGTGCCAGTATTAGAACTAGCTGGGAGGTCGAGACCCAGTACTTC. Encoded protein: CASIRTSWEVETQYF.

The CDR3 nucleotides read TGCAGTGCTAGCGGCACTGAAGCTTTCTTT. Protein sequence: CSASGTEAFF. This chain joins TRBV20-1 and TRBJ1-1; no definite D call. From germline, CDR1 is DFQATT and CDR2 SNEGSKA (reference sequence). The CDR3 extends over 10 amino acids. Deletions cut 3 bases from V and 4 bases from J, with 3 bases between.

The V call is TRBV6-4, the J call TRBJ1-5; D remains unclear. The CDR3 has 14 amino acids. V was cut by 3 bases and J by 0 bases, with 6 bases left in between. Germline loops: CDR1 MRHNA, CDR2 SNTAGT. The chain's CDR3 is CASSEGHSNQPQHF. CDR3 in DNA: TGTGCCAGCAGTGAGGGCCATAGCAATCAGCCCCAGCATTTT.

J is TRBJ2-3 and V is TRBV7-3; tentative D call: TRBD2 (6 bases). The CDR3 covers 14 residues. V was shortened by 3 bases and J by 2 bases, with 9 bases between the two germline ends. Germline lookup yields CDR1 SGHTA and CDR2 FQGTGA. The CDR3 bases are TGTGCCAGCAGCTTGGGACTGACCACAGATACGCAGTATTTT. Protein: CASSLGLTTDTQYF.

J is TRBJ1-2 and V is TRBV10-3; D may be TRBD1 (6 bases). This CDR3 contains 15 residues. The germline gives CDR1 ENHRY, CDR2 SYGVKD. Trimming shortened V by 3 bases and J by 0 bases, and 11 bases separated the two germline ends. The CDR3 DNA is TGTGCCATCAGTGACATCGCAGGGGCTAACTATGGCTACACCTTC. This encodes CAISDIAGANYGYTF.

This clone ranks as medium-sized. V usage is TRBV19 and J usage is TRBJ2-2, with D possibly TRBD2 on 5 matching bases. V dropped 6 bases and J dropped 1 base, with 21 bases sitting between them. The CDR3 has 18 amino acids. The germline V gene encodes CDR1 LNHDA and CDR2 SQIVND (reference sequence). DNA for the CDR3: TGTGCCAGTAGGCCCCCTCTTGACTACACTCTGAACACCGGGGAGCTGTTTTTT. Its protein product is CASRPPLDYTLNTGELFF.